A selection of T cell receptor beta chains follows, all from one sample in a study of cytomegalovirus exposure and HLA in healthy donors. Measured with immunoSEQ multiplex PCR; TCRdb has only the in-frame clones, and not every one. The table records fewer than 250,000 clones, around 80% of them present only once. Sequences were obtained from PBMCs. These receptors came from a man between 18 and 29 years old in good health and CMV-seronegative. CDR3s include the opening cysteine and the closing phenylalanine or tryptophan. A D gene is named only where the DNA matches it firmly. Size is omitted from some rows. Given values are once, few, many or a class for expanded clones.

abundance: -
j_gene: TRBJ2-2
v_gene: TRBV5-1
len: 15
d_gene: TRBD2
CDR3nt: TGCGCCAGCAGCTTGCTGGCGGGAGCTAACGGGGAGCTGTTTTTT
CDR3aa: CASSLLAGANGELFF

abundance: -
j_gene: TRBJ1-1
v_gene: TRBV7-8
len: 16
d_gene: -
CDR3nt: TGTGCCAGCAGCTCGCGAAAGAATCAGGGGAACACTGAAGCTTTCTTT
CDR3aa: CASSSRKNQGNTEAFF

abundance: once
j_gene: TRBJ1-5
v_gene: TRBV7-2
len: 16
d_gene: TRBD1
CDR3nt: TGTGCCAGCAGCTTAGTGGCAGGGGGCAACAATCAGCCCCAGCATTTT
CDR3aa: CASSLVAGGNNQPQHF

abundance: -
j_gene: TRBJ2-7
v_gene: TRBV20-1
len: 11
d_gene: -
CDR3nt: TGCAGTGCTGCCCCCAGCTACGAGCAGTACTTC
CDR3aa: CSAAPSYEQYF

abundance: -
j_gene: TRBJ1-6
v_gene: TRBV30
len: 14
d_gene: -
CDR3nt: TGTGCCTGGGCTGTGCGGGGGGCGGTTTCACCCCTCCACTTT
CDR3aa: CAWAVRGAVSPLHF

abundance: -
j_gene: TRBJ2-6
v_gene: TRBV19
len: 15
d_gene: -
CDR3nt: TGTGCCAGTAGTATGGGGCGCTTTGGGGCCAACGTCCTGACTTTC
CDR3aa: CASSMGRFGANVLTF

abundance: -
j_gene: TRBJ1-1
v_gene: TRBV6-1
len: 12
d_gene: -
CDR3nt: TGTGCCAGCAGGGACAGTTGGGTCGGAGCTTTCTTT
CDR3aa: CASRDSWVGAFF

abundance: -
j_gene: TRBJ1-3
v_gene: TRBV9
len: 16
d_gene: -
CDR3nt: TGTGCCAGCAGCAAGGACCCGAGGGCCCCTGGAAACACCATATATTTT
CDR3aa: CASSKDPRAPGNTIYF

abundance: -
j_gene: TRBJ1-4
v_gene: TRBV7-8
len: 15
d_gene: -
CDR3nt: TGTGCCAGCAGCTTAGACCCGGGACTCGATGAAAAACTGTTTTTT
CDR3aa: CASSLDPGLDEKLFF

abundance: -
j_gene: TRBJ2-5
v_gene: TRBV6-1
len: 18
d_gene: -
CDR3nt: TGTGCCAGCAGTGAAAGAGGGGGGGCAGGGGGCCTTCAAGAGACCCAGTACTTC
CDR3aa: CASSERGGAGGLQETQYF

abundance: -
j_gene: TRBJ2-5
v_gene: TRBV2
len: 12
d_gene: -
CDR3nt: TGTGCCAGCGGTGGACTGCAAGAGACCCAGTACTTC
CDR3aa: CASGGLQETQYF

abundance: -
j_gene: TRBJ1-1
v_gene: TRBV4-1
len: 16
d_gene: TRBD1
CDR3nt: TGCGCCAGCAGCCAGGAAACGGGACAGGGGGACACTGAAGCTTTCTTT
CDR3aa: CASSQETGQGDTEAFF

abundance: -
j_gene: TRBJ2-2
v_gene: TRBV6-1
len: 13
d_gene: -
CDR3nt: TGTGCCAGCAGGGACAGCAACACCGGGGAGCTGTTTTTT
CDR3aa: CASRDSNTGELFF

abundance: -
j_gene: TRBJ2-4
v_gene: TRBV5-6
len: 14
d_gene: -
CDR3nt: TGTGCCAGCAGCTTGGCACAGGCCCAAAACATTCAGTACTTC
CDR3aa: CASSLAQAQNIQYF

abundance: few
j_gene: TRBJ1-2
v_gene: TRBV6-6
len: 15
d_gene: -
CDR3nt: TGTGCCAGCAGTTACTCAGGGAGGGGCGCCGATGGCTACACCTTC
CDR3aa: CASSYSGRGADGYTF

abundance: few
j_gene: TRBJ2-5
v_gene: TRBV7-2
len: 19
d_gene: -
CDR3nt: TGTGCCAGCAGCTTAGCGAGGAGGGTGGGGGGGGGCCGCCAAGAGACCCAGTACTTC
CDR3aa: CASSLARRVGGGRQETQYF

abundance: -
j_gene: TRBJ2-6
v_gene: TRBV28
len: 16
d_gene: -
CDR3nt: TGTGCCAGCAGTCTACCGACAGGTGCCGGGGCCAACGTCCTGACTTTC
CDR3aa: CASSLPTGAGANVLTF

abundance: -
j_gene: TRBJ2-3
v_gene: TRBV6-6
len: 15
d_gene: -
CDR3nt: TGTGCCAGCAGCCCCGAACTCTTAAGCACAGATACGCAGTATTTT
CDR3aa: CASSPELLSTDTQYF